These 3 T cell receptor beta chains were all obtained from the same sample, sequenced in a study of T-cell reconstitution after alpha-beta-depleted transplantation in children. Library preparation (for TCRbeta) was performed with unique molecular identifiers. TCRdb ran MiXCR on the PCR reads and lists one entry per CDR3 protein. The sample consists of some 200,000 distinct CDR3 sequences, approximately 11% of them appearing once. The sample here was PBMCs, taken before TCRalphabeta/CD19-depleted stem cell transplant. The receptors come from a child in the first two years of life with acute myeloid leukemia, due to receive a stem cell transplant.

Only one count was recorded for this clonotype. A clone one base away is much larger, so this may be a read error. V usage is TRBV20-1 and J usage is TRBJ2-1, with 13 bases identical to TRBD2. Germline V gene data show CDR1 as DFQATT and CDR2 as SNEGSKA (reference sequence). This CDR3 has 14 amino acids. CDR3 sequence (DNA): TGCGGTGAGGGAACTAGCGGGAGGGCCAGTGAGCAGTTCTTC. This codes for CGEGTSGRASEQFF.

This clonotype has ten or more counts. The rearrangement links TRBV5-1 to TRBJ2-3; 10 bases are a match to TRBD2. The V gene's germline CDR1 is SGHRS and CDR2 YFSETQ. The V segment lost 1 base and the J segment 2 bases; nucleotides outside the gene matches: 7. The CDR3 runs to 17 residues. This CDR3 reads CASSLWSGLADTDTQYF. In nucleotides, the CDR3 is TGCGCCAGCAGCTTGTGGAGCGGACTAGCGGACACAGATACGCAGTATTTT.

This clonotype has a count of ten or more. The genes are TRBV6-2 or TRBV6-3 and TRBJ2-3; 7 bases align to TRBD1. The germline CDR1 and CDR2 sequences are MNHEY and SVGEGT. V lost 5 bases to trimming and J lost 4 bases; unmatched junction nucleotides: 0. This CDR3 is built from 12 residues. For the CDR3, the DNA is TGTGCCAGCAGTGACAGGGCAGATACGCAGTATTTT. Protein sequence: CASSDRADTQYF.